This T cell receptor beta chain comes out of a study of response to subunit inactivated influenza vaccine. CDR1 is SGHRS, CDR2 YFSETQ, per germline. V lost 0 bases and J lost 6, with 14 bases in between. The CDR3 runs to 15 residues. In the case of this clonotype: Its target is unknown.

A single record per CDR3 protein comes from TCRdb applying MiXCR to the RT-PCR reads. The table shows under 550,000 distinct CDR3 sequences, with 7.6% occurring only once. Study-wide findings and caveats: Researchers suggested that each seasonal influenza vaccination recruits few new T cells.

The origin of this receptor is a man between 50 and 75 years old who received an inactivated influenza vaccine. The chain is built from TRBV5-1 and TRBJ2-3; the D gene is possibly TRBD2 (5 bases). Sequencing used PBMCs from blood, obtained 23 months after vaccination. Here the CDR3 reads CASSLEGGSVDTQYF. The CDR3 DNA sequence: TGCGCCAGCAGCTTGGAAGGTGGGAGTGTTGATACGCAGTATTTT.